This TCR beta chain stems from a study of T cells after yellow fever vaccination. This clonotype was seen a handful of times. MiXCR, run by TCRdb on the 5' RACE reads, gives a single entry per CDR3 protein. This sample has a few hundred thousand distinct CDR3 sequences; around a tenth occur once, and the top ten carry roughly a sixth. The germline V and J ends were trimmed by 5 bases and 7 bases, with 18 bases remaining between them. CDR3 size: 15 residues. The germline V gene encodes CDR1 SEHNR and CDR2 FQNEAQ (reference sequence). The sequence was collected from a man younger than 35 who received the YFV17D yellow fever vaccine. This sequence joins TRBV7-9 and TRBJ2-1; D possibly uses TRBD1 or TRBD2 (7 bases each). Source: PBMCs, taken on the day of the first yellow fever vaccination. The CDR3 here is CASSPQGGGLNEQFF. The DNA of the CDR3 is TGTGCCAGCAGCCCCCAGGGGGGGGGCCTGAATGAGCAGTTCTTC.